Each of the 18 T cell receptor beta chains below was sequenced from the same sample in a study of OX40 agonist ivuxolimab in advanced cancers. Libraries were prepared by immunoSEQ multiplex PCR; TCRdb keeps only in-frame clonotypes and omits some of them. Of approximately 60,000 clones listed, around 89% are singletons. Sequences were derived from CD4+ or CD8+ T cells sorted from blood, sampled in a trial of the OX40 agonist ivuxolimab. These receptors originate from an adult with an advanced solid tumor such as melanoma, head and neck, liver or kidney cancer.

This clone is categorized as hyperexpanded. The chain is built from TRBV5-1 and TRBJ1-5; TRBD1 might be the D (5 bases). CDR1 and CDR2 (germline): SGHRS, YFSETQ. Trimming took 7 bases from V and 5 from J, leaving 13 bases between them. This CDR3 has 13 amino acids. CDR3 nucleotides: TGCGCCAGCGCCGTGGCGGGGGATCAGCCCCAGCATTTT. This codes for CASAVAGDQPQHF.

The CDR3 sequence: CASSLAGSYGYTF. CDR3 in DNA: TGTGCCAGCAGCTTAGCGGGGAGCTATGGCTACACCTTC. The genes are TRBV7-9 and TRBJ1-2; D uncertain. The germline V gene encodes CDR1 SEHNR and CDR2 FQNEAQ (reference sequence). This CDR3 is 13 amino acids long. V was shortened by 0 bases and J by 4 bases, with 6 bases between the two germline ends. Complete variable domain (other parts from reference TRBV7-9 and TRBJ1-2): DTGVSQNPRHKITKRGQNVTFRCDPISEHNRLYWYRQTLGQGPEFLTYFQNEAQLEKSRLLSDRFSAERPKGSFSTLEIQRTEQGDSAMYLCASSLAGSYGYTFGSGTRLTVV.

This chain connects TRBV7-3 to TRBJ2-1; 7 bases fit TRBD2. The junction had 1 base not matched to a gene; V was cut back by 2 bases and J by 0 bases. From germline, CDR1 is SGHTA and CDR2 FQGTGA. The CDR3 consists of 15 residues. The CDR3 nucleotides read TGTGCCAGCAGCTTATCGGGGGGCTCCTACAATGAGCAGTTCTTC. Amino acids: CASSLSGGSYNEQFF.

This rearrangement joins TRBV10-3 to TRBJ2-1; D not resolved. Germline values: CDR1 ENHRY, CDR2 SYGVKD. The germline V and J ends were trimmed by 2 bases and 3 bases, with 8 bases remaining between them. The CDR3 sequence is 14 residues long. The CDR3 loop is CAISEERGYNEQFF. The DNA for the CDR3 is TGTGCCATCAGTGAGGAGCGTGGCTACAATGAGCAGTTCTTC.

This chain links TRBV5-1 with TRBJ2-2, with unresolved D. With 5 bases removed from V and 0 bases from J, the gap between germline ends came to 5 bases. Germline lookup yields CDR1 SGHRS and CDR2 YFSETQ. The CDR3 spans 13 residues. CDR3 DNA sequence: TGCGCCAGCAGGGATACGAACACCGGGGAGCTGTTTTTT. Residues: CASRDTNTGELFF.

The rearrangement links TRBV15 to TRBJ1-4; D is undetermined. CDR1 is LNHNV and CDR2 is YYDKDF in the germline V gene (reference sequence). V lost 4 bases to trimming and J lost 2 bases, with 8 bases between them. The CDR3 covers 14 residues. The CDR3 sequence: CATSMRGTNEKLFF. The CDR3 coding sequence is TGTGCCACCAGCATGAGAGGTACTAATGAAAAACTGTTTTTT.

The chain is built from TRBV10-1 and TRBJ2-3; D not resolved. Germline V gives CDR1 WNHNN, CDR2 SYGVQD (reference sequence). The CDR3 is 14 residues long. V was pared by 3 bases and J by 0 bases, with 7 bases between. The CDR3 loop reads CASSDAASTDTQYF. CDR3 nucleotides: TGCGCCAGCAGTGACGCGGCTAGCACAGATACGCAGTATTTT.

This clone was observed a single time. The CDR3 loop reads CASSLSVAGGVEQFF. CDR3 sequence (DNA): TGTGCCAGCAGTTTATCAGTAGCGGGAGGGGTTGAGCAGTTCTTC. The chain uses TRBV27 and TRBJ2-1, with 11 nucleotides matching TRBD2. CDR1 is MNHEY and CDR2 is SMNVEV in the germline V gene (reference sequence). This CDR3 is 15 amino acids long. J gave up 9 bases and V 0 bases, and 4 bases lay outside the gene matches.

There are a few counts of this clone. The chain is built from TRBV7-9 and TRBJ1-2; a weak D match, TRBD1 (5 bases). Per the germline V gene, CDR1 is SEHNR and CDR2 is FQNEAQ (reference sequence). Trimming shortened V by 5 bases and J by 5 bases, and 12 bases separated the two germline ends. The CDR3 totals 13 residues. CDR3 in amino acids: CASSRGTIYGYTF. In DNA, the CDR3 is TGTGCCAGCAGCCGCGGGACGATATATGGCTACACCTTC.

The chain has TRBV19 and TRBJ2-1, with D maybe TRBD1 (6 bases). The CDR3 covers 16 residues. CDR1 and CDR2 (germline): LNHDA, SQIVND (reference sequence). Between the trimmed V and J ends, which lost 1 base and 4 bases, there was a span of 14 bases. The CDR3 DNA reads as TGTGCCAGTAGTATAGTTCCGGACAGTCTTTACAATGAGCAGTTCTTC. Amino acid sequence: CASSIVPDSLYNEQFF.

The V call is TRBV5-4, the J call TRBJ2-7, with 9 bases fitting TRBD1. This CDR3 comprises 14 residues. Germline V gene data show CDR1 as SGHNT and CDR2 as YYREEE (reference sequence). V trimming: 3 bases; J trimming: 5 bases; junction bases outside the gene matches: 6. The CDR3 loop is CASSSWTGVNEQYF. As DNA, the CDR3 is TGTGCCAGCAGCTCGTGGACAGGGGTAAACGAGCAGTACTTC.

This clone is a singleton in its sample. The chain has TRBV7-6 and TRBJ1-1, with a possible D match to TRBD1 (5 bases). Trimming pared 1 base from V and 1 base from J, leaving 13 bases between. CDR1 and CDR2 (germline): SGHVS, FNYEAQ. This CDR3 has 16 amino acids. This chain's CDR3 is CASSLDGGAGNTEAFF. As DNA, the CDR3 is TGTGCCAGCAGCTTAGACGGAGGGGCAGGGAACACTGAAGCTTTCTTT.

The chain has TRBV5-1 and TRBJ1-1, with D unresolved. The CDR3 has 11 amino acids. V lost 6 bases, J lost 5 bases, and 8 bases lay in between. Germline loops: CDR1 SGHRS, CDR2 YFSETQ. This CDR3 is CASIWGTEAFF. CDR3 nucleotide sequence: TGCGCCAGCATATGGGGAACTGAAGCTTTCTTT.

This rearrangement joins TRBV4-1 to TRBJ2-7; 9 nucleotides match TRBD1. V was pared by 0 bases and J by 7 bases, with 10 bases of the junction left unmatched. The CDR3 is 16 residues long. Germline CDR1 reads MGHRA; CDR2 reads YSYEKL. Here the CDR3 DNA reads TGCGCCAGCAGCCAAGATAGTCGAACAGGGGGCGGAGAGCAGTACTTC. Its protein is CASSQDSRTGGGEQYF.

The chain joins TRBV9 to TRBJ2-7; D gene ambiguous. The germline CDR1 and CDR2 sequences are SGDLS and YYNGEE. V lost 3 bases to trimming and J lost 0 bases, with 10 bases between them. The CDR3 spans 14 residues. CDR3 sequence (DNA): TGTGCCAGCAGCGGGACCGAAAGCTCCTACGAGCAGTACTTC. This translates into CASSGTESSYEQYF.

This clone has a handful of counts. The rearrangement joins TRBV27 to TRBJ2-7; a possible D gene is TRBD1 (6 bases). V lost 5 bases to trimming and J lost 3 bases, with 14 bases between them. CDR1 MNHEY and CDR2 SMNVEV come from the germline V gene (reference sequence). The CDR3 runs to 14 residues. The CDR3 sequence is CASSPRGPLYEQYF. The CDR3, as DNA: TGTGCCAGCAGTCCCAGGGGCCCCCTCTACGAGCAGTACTTC.

The chain has TRBV10-3 and TRBJ1-1, with D tentatively TRBD1 (5 bases). Germline assignment: CDR1 ENHRY and CDR2 SYGVKD. The CDR3 is 18 residues long. V was pared by 3 bases and J by 1 base, with 21 bases between. CDR3 DNA sequence: TGTGCCATCAGTGACCCCGGGACCCAGGAATCCCAGAACACTGAAGCTTTCTTT. Translation gives CAISDPGTQESQNTEAFF.

Comment on this clone: The sample holds other DNA sequences that translate to the same CDR3. The chain joins TRBV9 to TRBJ2-7; D tentatively fits TRBD1 or TRBD2 (5 bases each). This CDR3 contains 14 residues. From germline, CDR1 is SGDLS and CDR2 YYNGEE. V was cut by 0 bases and J by 2 bases, with 9 bases left in between. CDR3 loop: CASSVGGPAYEQYF. CDR3 DNA sequence: TGTGCCAGCAGCGTAGGGGGACCTGCCTACGAGCAGTACTTC.